The T cell receptor beta chain described here comes from a study of blood T cells in healthy people across ages. Study findings and constraints: Higher diversity and more naive CD4+ cells were features of long-lived donors, compared to aged donors.

Germline V gene lookup returns CDR1 SQVTM and CDR2 ANQGSEA. This CDR3 comprises 15 residues. V shed 6 bases and J 10 bases; nucleotides not matched to a gene: 15. A remark on this clonotype: Its antigen is undetermined.

Combining a sample-barcoded 5' primer with a J-beta primer mix, a second PCR ran for about 6 to 11 cycles. TCRdb recomputed calls from the 5' RACE reads with MiXCR, one row per CDR3 protein. The sample holds approximately 900,000 distinct CDR3 sequences; about 27% are singletons and the top ten take roughly a tenth. These same data were also listed under a study on T cells of mothers and their children. That report notes: Related and unrelated pairs show similar shaping of TCR recombination output by thymic selection.

The specimen was blood. V is TRBV29-1 and J is TRBJ2-1; TRBD1 aligns across 10 bases. The sequence was obtained from a middle-aged woman in good health. CDR3 bases: TGCAGCGTCGCAGATACCGGGACAGGGGCCTACGAGCAGTTCTTC. This codes for CSVADTGTGAYEQFF.